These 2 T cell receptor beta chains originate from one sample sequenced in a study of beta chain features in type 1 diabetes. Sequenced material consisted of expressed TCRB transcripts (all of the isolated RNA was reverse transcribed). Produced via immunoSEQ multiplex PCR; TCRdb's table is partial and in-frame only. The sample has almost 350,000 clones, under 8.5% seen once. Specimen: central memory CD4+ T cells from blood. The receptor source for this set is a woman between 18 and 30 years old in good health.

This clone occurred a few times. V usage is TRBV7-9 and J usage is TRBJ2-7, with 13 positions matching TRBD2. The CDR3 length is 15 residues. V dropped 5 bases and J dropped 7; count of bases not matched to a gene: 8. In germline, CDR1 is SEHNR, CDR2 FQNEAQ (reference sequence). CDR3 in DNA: TGTGCCAGCAGCCGAGGGACTAGCGGGACTCAAGAGCAGTACTTC. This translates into CASSRGTSGTQEQYF.

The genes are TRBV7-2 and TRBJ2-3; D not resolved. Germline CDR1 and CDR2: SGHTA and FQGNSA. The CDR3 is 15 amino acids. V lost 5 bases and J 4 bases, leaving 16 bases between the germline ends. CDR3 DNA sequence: TGTGCCAGCAGCCTACCCACGTCTGGCGCAGATACGCAGTATTTT. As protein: CASSLPTSGADTQYF.